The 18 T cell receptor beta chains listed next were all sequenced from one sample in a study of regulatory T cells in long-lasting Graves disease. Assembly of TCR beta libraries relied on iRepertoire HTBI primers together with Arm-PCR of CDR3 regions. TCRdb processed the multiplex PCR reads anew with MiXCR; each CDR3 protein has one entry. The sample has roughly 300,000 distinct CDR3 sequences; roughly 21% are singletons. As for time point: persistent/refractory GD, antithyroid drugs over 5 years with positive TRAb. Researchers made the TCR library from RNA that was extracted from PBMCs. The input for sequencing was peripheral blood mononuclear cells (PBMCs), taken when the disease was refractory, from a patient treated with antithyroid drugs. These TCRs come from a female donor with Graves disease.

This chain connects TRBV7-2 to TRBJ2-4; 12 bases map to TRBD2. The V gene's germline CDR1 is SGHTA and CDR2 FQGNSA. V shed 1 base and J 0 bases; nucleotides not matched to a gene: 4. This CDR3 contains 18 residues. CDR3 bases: TGTGCCAGCAGCTTAGTTGGACTAGCGGGACTAGCCAAAAACATTCAGTACTTC. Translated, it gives CASSLVGLAGLAKNIQYF.

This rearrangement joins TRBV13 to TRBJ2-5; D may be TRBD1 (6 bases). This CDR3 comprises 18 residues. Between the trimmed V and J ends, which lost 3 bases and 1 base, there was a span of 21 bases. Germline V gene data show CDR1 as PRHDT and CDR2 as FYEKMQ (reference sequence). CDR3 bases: TGTGCCAGCAGCTTCTCACTAGGAGCCGGACAGCTCCAAGAGACCCAGTACTTC. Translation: CASSFSLGAGQLQETQYF.

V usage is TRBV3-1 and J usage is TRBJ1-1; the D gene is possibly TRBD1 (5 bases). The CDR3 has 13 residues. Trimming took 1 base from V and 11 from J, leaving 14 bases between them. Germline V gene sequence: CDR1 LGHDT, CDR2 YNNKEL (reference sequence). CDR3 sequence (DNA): TGTGCCAGCAGCCAAGCGATCGCAGGGAGGGCTTTCTTT. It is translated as CASSQAIAGRAFF.

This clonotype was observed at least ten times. The CDR3 reads CASSSGTGGCEQYF. The CDR3 coding sequence is TGTGCCAGCAGCTCCGGGACAGGGGGCTGCGAGCAGTACTTC. V gene TRBV12-3 or TRBV12-4 combines with J gene TRBJ2-7; the match to TRBD1 covers 12 bases. CDR3 size: 14 residues. V lost 6 bases, J lost 6 bases, and 6 bases stayed unmatched.

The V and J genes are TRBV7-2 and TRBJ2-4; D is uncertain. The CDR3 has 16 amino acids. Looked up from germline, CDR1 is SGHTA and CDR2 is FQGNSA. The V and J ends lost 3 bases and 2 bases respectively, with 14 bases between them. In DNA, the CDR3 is TGTGCCAGCAGCTTTAGACCTGGCACAACCAAAAACATTCAGTACTTC. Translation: CASSFRPGTTKNIQYF.

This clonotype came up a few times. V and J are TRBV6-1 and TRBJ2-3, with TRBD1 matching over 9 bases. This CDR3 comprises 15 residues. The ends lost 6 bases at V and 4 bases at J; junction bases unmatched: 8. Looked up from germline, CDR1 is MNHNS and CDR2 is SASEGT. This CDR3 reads CASRKGQGAPDTQYF. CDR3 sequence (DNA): TGTGCCAGCAGAAAGGGACAGGGTGCACCAGATACGCAGTATTTT.

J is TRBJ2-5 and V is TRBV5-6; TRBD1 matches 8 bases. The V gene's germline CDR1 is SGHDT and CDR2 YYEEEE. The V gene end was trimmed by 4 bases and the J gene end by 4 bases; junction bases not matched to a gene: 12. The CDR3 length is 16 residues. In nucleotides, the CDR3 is TGTGCCAGCAGCCCTTTCGTCCAGGGGGCTCGAGAGACCCAGTACTTC. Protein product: CASSPFVQGARETQYF.

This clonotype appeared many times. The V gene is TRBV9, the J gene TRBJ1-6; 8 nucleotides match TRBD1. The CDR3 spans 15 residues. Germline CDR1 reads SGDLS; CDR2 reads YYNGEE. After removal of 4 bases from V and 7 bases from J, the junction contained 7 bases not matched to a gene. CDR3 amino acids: CASSPGQGGNSPLHF. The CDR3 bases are TGTGCCAGCAGCCCCGGACAGGGCGGAAATTCACCCCTCCACTTT.

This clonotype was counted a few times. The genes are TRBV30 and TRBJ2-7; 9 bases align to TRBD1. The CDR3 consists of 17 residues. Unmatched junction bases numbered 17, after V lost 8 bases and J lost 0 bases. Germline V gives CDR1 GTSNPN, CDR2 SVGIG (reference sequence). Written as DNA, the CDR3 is TGTGCCATAACCCACGACAGGGGGGGACCAAGCTCCTACGAGCAGTACTTC. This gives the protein CAITHDRGGPSSYEQYF.

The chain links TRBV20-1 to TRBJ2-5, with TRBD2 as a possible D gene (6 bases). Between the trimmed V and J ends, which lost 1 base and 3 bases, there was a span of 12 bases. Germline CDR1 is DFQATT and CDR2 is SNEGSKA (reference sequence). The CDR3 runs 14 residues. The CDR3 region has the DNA TGCAGTGCTAGAGTCTCGGGACTGGAAGAGACCCAGTACTTC. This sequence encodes CSARVSGLEETQYF.

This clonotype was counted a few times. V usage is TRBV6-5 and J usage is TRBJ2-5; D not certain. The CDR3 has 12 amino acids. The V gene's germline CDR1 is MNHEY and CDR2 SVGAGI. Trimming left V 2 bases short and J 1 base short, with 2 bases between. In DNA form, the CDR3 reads TGTGCCAGCAGTTACATCCAAGAGACCCAGTACTTC. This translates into CASSYIQETQYF.

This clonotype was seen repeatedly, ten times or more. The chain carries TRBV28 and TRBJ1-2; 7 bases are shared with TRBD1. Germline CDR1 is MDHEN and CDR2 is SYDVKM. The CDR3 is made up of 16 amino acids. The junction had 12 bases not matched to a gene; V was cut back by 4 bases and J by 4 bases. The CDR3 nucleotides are TGTGCCAGCAGTTCCTCCCGGGACAGCCGGGGCTATGGCTACACCTTC. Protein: CASSSSRDSRGYGYTF.

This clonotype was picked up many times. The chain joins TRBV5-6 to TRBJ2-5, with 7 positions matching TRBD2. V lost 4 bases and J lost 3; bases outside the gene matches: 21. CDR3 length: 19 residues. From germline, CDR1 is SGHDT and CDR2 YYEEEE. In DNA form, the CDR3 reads TGTGCCAGCAGCCCCCTCGGCGCGGGAGAAAACCTTATCGAAGAGACCCAGTACTTC. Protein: CASSPLGAGENLIEETQYF. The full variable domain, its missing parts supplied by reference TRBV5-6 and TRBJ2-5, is DAGVTQSPTHLIKTRGQQVTLRCSPKSGHDTVSWYQQALGQGPQFIFQYYEEEERQRGNFPDRFSGHQFPNYSSELNVNALLLGDSALYLCASSPLGAGENLIEETQYFGPGTRLLVL.

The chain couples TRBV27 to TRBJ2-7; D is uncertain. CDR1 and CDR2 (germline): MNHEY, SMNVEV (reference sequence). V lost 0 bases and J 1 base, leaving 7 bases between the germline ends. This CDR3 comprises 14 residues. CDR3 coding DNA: TGTGCCAGCAGTTTATCATGGCCTTCCTACGAGCAGTACTTC. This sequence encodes CASSLSWPSYEQYF.

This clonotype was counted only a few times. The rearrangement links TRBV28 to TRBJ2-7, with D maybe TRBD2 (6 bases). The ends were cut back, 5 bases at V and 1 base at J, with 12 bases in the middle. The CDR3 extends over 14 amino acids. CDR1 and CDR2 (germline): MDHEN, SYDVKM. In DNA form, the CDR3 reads TGTGCCAGCAGTACGGGACTGACTTCCTACGAGCAGTACTTC. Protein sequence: CASSTGLTSYEQYF.

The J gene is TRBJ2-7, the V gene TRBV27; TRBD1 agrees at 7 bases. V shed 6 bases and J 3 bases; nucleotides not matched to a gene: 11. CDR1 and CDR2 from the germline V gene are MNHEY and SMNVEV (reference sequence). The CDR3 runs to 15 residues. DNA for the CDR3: TGTGCCAGCAGAGGAAGACAGGGCCCAAACTACGAGCAGTACTTC. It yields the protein CASRGRQGPNYEQYF.

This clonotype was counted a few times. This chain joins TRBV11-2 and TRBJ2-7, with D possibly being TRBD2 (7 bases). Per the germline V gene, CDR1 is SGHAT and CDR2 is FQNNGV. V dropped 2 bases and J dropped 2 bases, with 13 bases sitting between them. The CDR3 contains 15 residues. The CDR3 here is CASSLLGGGPYEQYF. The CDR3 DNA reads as TGTGCCAGCAGCTTACTAGGGGGGGGCCCCTACGAGCAGTACTTC. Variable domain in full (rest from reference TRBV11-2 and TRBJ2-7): EAGVAQSPRYKIIEKRQSVAFWCNPISGHATLYWYQQILGQGPKLLIQFQNNGVVDDSQLPKDRFSAERLKGVDSTLKIQPAKLEDSAVYLCASSLLGGGPYEQYFGPGTRLTVT.

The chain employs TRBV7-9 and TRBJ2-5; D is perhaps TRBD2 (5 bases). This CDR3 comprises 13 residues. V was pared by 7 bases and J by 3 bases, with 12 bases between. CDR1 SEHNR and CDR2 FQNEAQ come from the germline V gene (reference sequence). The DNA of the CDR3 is TGTGCCAGCACCGCTCGGGGTGAAGAGACCCAGTACTTC. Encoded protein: CASTARGEETQYF.